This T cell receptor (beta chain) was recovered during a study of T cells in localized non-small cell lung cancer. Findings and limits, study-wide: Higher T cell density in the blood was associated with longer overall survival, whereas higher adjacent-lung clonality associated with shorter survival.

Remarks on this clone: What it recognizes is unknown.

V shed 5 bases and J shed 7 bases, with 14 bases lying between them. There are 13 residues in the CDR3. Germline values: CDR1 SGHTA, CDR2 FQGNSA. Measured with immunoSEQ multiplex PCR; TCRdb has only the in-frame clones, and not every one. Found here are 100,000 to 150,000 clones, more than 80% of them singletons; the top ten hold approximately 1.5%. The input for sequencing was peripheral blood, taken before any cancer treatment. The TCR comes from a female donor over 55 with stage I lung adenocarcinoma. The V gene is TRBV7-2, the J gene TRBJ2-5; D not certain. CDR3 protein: CASSTERSVTQYF. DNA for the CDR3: TGTGCCAGCAGCACCGAGCGAAGTGTGACCCAGTACTTC.